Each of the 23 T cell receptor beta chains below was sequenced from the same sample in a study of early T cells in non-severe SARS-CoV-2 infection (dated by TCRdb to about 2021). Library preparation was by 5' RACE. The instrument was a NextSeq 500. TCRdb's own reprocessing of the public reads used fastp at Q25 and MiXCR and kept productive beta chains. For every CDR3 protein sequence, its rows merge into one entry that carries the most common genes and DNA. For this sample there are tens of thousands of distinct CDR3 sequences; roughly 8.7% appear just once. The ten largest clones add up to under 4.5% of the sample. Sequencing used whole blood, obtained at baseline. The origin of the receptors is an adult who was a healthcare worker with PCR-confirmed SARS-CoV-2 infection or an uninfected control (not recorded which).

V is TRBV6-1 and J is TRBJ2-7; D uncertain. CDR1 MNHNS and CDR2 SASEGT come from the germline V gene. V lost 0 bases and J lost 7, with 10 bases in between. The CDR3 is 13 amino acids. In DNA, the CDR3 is TGTGCCAGCAGTGAAGCGCGGTTGTCAGAGCAGTACTTC. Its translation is CASSEARLSEQYF.

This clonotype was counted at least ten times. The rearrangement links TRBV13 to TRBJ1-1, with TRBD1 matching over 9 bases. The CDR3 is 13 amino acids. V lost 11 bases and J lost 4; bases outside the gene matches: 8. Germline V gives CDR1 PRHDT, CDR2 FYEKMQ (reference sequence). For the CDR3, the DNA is TGTGCCTTCCGGACAGGGGAGACCACTGAAGCTTTCTTT. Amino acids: CAFRTGETTEAFF.

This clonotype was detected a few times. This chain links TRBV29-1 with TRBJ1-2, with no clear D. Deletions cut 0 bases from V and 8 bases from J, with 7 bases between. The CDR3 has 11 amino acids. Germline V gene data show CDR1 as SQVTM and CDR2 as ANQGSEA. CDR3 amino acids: CSVEDLRGYTF. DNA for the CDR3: TGCAGCGTTGAAGATCTTCGGGGCTACACCTTC.

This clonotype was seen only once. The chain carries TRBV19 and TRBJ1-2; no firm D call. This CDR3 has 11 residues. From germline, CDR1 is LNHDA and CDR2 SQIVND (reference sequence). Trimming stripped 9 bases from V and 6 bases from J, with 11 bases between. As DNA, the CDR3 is TGTGCCAGCTGGGAAATCCATGGCTACACCTTC. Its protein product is CASWEIHGYTF.

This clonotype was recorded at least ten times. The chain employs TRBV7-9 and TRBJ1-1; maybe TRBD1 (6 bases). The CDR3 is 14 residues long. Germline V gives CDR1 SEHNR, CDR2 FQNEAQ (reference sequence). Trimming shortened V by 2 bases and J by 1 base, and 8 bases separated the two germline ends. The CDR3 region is CASSLMGQNTEAFF. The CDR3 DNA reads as TGTGCCAGCAGCTTAATGGGACAGAACACTGAAGCTTTCTTT.

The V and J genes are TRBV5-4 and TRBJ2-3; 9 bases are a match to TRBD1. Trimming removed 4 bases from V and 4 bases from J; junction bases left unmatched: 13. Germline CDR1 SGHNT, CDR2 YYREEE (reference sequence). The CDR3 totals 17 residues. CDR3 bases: TGTGCCAGCAGCCAGGCTCCCGGGACAGGGAAGCCAGATACGCAGTATTTT. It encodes CASSQAPGTGKPDTQYF.

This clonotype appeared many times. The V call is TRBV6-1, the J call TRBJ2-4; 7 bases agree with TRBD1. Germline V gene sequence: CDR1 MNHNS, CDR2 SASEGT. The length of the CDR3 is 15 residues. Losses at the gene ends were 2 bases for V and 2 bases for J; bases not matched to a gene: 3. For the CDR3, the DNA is TGTGCCAGCAGTGAACAGGGGGTTACCAAAAACATTCAGTACTTC. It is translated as CASSEQGVTKNIQYF.

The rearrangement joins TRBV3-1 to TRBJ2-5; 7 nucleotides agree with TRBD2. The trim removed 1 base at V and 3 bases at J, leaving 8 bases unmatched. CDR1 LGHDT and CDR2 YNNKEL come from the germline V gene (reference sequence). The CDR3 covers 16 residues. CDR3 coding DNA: TGTGCCAGCAGCCAAGGCGTGGTCGGGGGGAAAGAGACCCAGTACTTC. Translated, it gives CASSQGVVGGKETQYF.

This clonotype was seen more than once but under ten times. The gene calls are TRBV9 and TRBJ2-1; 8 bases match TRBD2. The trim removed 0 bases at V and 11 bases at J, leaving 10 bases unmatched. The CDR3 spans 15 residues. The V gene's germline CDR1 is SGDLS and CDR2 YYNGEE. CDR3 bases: TGTGCCAGCAGCGTAGATGTAGCGGGGAAGACTCAGCAGTTCTTC. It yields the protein CASSVDVAGKTQQFF.

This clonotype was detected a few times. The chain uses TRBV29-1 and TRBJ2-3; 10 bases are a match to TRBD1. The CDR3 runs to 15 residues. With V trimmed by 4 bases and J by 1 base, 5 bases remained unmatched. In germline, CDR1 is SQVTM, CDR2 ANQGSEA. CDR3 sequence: CSVVGGTGGTDTQYF. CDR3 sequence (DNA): TGCAGCGTTGTAGGTGGGACAGGGGGCACAGATACGCAGTATTTT.

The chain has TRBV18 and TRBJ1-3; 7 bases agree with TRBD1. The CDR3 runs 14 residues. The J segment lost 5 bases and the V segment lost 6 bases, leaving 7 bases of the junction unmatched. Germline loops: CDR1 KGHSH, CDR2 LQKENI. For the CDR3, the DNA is TGTGCCAGCTCCCCTTCGGGACAGCGAAACACCATATATTTT. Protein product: CASSPSGQRNTIYF.

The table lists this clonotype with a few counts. For the CDR3, the DNA is TGTGCCAGCAGCCCATCCGGGACTAGCGGTCCCTACGAGCAGTACTTC. Translated: CASSPSGTSGPYEQYF. This sequence joins TRBV7-8 and TRBJ2-7, with TRBD2 matching 11 bases. This CDR3 is 16 amino acids long. Trimming took 5 bases from V and 2 from J; bases not matched to a gene: 8. Per the germline V gene, CDR1 is SGHVS and CDR2 is FQNEAQ.

CDR3 in amino acids: CASSLTSGGVPGEQFF. The CDR3 DNA follows: TGCGCCAGCAGCTTGACTAGCGGGGGCGTCCCGGGTGAGCAGTTCTTC. This chain uses TRBV5-1 with TRBJ2-1, with 11 bases that match TRBD2. The CDR3 loop spans 16 amino acids. The germline V gene encodes CDR1 SGHRS and CDR2 YFSETQ. Trimming removed 1 base from V and 9 bases from J; junction bases left unmatched: 9. Supplemented by reference TRBV5-1 and TRBJ2-1, the full variable domain reads KAGVTQTPRYLIKTRGQQVTLSCSPISGHRSVSWYQQTPGQGLQFLFEYFSETQRNKGNFPGRFSGRQFSNSRSEMNVSTLELGDSALYLCASSLTSGGVPGEQFFGPGTRLTVL.

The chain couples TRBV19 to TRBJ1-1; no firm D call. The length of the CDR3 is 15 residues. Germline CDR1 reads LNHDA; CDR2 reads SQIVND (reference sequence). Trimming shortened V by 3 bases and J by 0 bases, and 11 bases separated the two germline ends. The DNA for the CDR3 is TGTGCCAGTAGTATCGAAGTCCTAATGAACACTGAAGCTTTCTTT. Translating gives CASSIEVLMNTEAFF.

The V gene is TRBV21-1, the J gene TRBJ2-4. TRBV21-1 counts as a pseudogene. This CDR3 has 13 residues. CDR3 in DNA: TGTGCCAGCAGTGAAGGCTTCTCAAACATTCAGTACTTC. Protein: CASSEGFSNIQYF.

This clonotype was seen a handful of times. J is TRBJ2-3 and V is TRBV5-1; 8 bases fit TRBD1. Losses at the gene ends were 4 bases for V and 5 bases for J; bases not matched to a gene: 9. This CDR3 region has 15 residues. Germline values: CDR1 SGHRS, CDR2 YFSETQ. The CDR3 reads CASSNTGGTKDTQYF. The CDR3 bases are TGCGCCAGCAGCAACACAGGGGGTACGAAAGATACGCAGTATTTT. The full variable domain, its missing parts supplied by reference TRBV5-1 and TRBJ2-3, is KAGVTQTPRYLIKTRGQQVTLSCSPISGHRSVSWYQQTPGQGLQFLFEYFSETQRNKGNFPGRFSGRQFSNSRSEMNVSTLELGDSALYLCASSNTGGTKDTQYFGPGTRLTVL.

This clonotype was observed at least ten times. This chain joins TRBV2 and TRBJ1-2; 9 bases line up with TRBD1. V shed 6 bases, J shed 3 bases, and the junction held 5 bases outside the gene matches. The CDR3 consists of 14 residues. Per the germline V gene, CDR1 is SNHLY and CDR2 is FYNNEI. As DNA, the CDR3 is TGTGCCAGCAGAACCGGGACAGGGTACTATGGCTACACCTTC. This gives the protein CASRTGTGYYGYTF.

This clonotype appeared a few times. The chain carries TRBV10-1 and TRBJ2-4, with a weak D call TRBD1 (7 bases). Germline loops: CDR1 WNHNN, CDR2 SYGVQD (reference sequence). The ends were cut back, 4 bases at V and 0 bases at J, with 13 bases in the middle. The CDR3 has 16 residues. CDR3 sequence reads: CASSARQGLAKNIQYF. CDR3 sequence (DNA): TGCGCCAGCAGTGCCCGACAGGGACTAGCCAAAAACATTCAGTACTTC.

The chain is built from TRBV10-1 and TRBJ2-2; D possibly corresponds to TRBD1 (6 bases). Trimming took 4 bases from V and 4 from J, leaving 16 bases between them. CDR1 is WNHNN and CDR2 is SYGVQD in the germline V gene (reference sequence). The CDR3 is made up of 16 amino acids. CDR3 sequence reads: CASSARQVRGTGELFF. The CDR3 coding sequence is TGCGCCAGCAGTGCTAGACAGGTTCGGGGCACCGGGGAGCTGTTTTTT.

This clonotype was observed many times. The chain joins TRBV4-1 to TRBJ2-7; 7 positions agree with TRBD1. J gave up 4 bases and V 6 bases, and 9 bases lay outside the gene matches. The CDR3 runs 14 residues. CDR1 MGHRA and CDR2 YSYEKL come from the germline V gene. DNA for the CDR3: TGCGCCAGCAGTGTTTATAGGGGGCCGTACGAGCAGTACTTC. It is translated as CASSVYRGPYEQYF.

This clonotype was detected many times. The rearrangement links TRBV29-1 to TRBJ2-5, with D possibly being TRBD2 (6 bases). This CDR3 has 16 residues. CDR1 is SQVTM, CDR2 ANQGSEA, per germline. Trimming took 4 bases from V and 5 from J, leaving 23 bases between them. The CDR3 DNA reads TGCAGCGTTGGAGACGACCTCCGGGAGATGGAGGAGACCCAGTACTTC. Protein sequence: CSVGDDLREMEETQYF.

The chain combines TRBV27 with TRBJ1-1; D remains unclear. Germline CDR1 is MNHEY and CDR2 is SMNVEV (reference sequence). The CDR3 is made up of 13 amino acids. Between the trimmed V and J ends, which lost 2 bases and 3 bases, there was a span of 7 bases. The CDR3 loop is CASSLKKYTEAFF. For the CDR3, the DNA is TGTGCCAGCAGTTTAAAGAAGTACACTGAAGCTTTCTTT.

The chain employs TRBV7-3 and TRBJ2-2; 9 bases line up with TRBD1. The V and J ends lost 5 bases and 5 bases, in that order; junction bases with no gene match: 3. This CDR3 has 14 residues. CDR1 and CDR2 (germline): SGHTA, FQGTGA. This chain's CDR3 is CASSRDRETGELFF. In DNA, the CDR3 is TGTGCCAGCAGCCGGGACAGGGAGACCGGGGAGCTGTTTTTT. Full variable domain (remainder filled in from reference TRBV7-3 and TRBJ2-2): GAGVSQTPSNKVTEKGKYVELRCDPISGHTALYWYRQSLGQGPEFLIYFQGTGAADDSGLPNDRFFAVRPEGSVSTLKIQRTERGDSAVYLCASSRDRETGELFFGEGSRLTVL.